These T cell receptor beta chains were read from a single sample in a study of T cells after yellow fever vaccination. Each CDR3 protein gets one entry after TCRdb re-called the 5' RACE reads with MiXCR. This table has 42,000 or so distinct CDR3 sequences, about 6.8% appearing once. Sequenced here: CD8+ T cells not binding an NS4B(214-222) dextramer, sorted from PBMCs, sampled 45 days after the yellow fever booster vaccination. The receptors come from a man aged 30 to 45 who received the YFV17D yellow fever vaccine. The CDR3 runs from the conserved cysteine through the conserved F or W. Fields, in order: clone size, D gene, J gene, V gene, CDR3 protein, CDR3 DNA. The D gene is left open where the match is weak. Expanded clones get a size class; other rows say once, few or many, or leave the size out.

abundance: few; d_gene: TRBD1; j_gene: TRBJ2-7; v_gene: TRBV7-9; CDR3aa: CASSGTGHGEYEQYF; CDR3nt: TGTGCCAGCAGCGGGACAGGCCATGGGGAATACGAGCAGTACTTC
abundance: few; d_gene: NA; j_gene: TRBJ2-1; v_gene: TRBV6-2/TRBV6-3; CDR3aa: CASRTILSRFSYNEQFF; CDR3nt: TGTGCCAGCAGGACAATCCTTTCGAGGTTCTCCTACAATGAGCAGTTCTTC
abundance: many; d_gene: TRBD1; j_gene: TRBJ2-2; v_gene: TRBV12-3/TRBV12-4; CDR3aa: CASSLGPGRGRSGELFF; CDR3nt: TGTGCCAGCAGTTTAGGTCCGGGCAGGGGGCGATCCGGGGAGCTGTTTTTT
abundance: many; d_gene: NA; j_gene: TRBJ2-2; v_gene: TRBV4-1; CDR3aa: CASSQGLDTGELFF; CDR3nt: TGCGCCAGCAGCCAAGGGCTGGACACCGGGGAGCTGTTTTTT
abundance: NA; d_gene: NA; j_gene: TRBJ1-2; v_gene: TRBV7-8; CDR3aa: CASSSGTVVYGYTF; CDR3nt: TGTGCCAGCAGCTCTGGGACCGTCGTCTATGGCTACACCTTC
abundance: few; d_gene: TRBD2; j_gene: TRBJ2-1; v_gene: TRBV19; CDR3aa: CASRRTASGSRYNEQFF; CDR3nt: TGTGCCAGTAGACGCACGGCTAGCGGGAGTAGATACAATGAGCAGTTCTTC
abundance: many; d_gene: NA; j_gene: TRBJ2-7; v_gene: TRBV12-5; CDR3aa: CASGLVSYEQYF; CDR3nt: TGTGCTAGTGGTTTGGTTTCCTACGAGCAGTACTTC
abundance: many; d_gene: TRBD2; j_gene: TRBJ2-1; v_gene: TRBV20-1; CDR3aa: CSAITGLGLAYNEQFF; CDR3nt: TGCAGTGCTATAACGGGATTGGGACTAGCGTACAATGAGCAGTTCTTC
abundance: NA; d_gene: TRBD2; j_gene: TRBJ2-7; v_gene: TRBV4-3; CDR3aa: CASSHFSGPTYEQYF; CDR3nt: TGCGCCAGCAGCCACTTTAGCGGGCCGACCTACGAGCAGTACTTC
abundance: many; d_gene: NA; j_gene: TRBJ2-5; v_gene: TRBV4-3; CDR3aa: CASSQDLGLKETQYF; CDR3nt: TGCGCCAGCAGCCAAGATCTTGGCTTGAAGGAGACCCAGTACTTC
abundance: many; d_gene: TRBD2; j_gene: TRBJ2-1; v_gene: TRBV29-1; CDR3aa: CSVVASGSYNEQFF; CDR3nt: TGCAGCGTTGTCGCTAGCGGGAGTTACAATGAGCAGTTCTTC
abundance: many; d_gene: TRBD2; j_gene: TRBJ2-4; v_gene: TRBV28; CDR3aa: CASSLGLGAKNIQYF; CDR3nt: TGTGCCAGCAGTTTAGGACTAGGGGCCAAAAACATTCAGTACTTC
abundance: many; d_gene: NA; j_gene: TRBJ2-7; v_gene: TRBV5-1; CDR3aa: CASTGAYEQYF; CDR3nt: TGCGCCAGCACCGGGGCCTACGAGCAGTACTTC
abundance: many; d_gene: NA; j_gene: TRBJ1-1; v_gene: TRBV10-3; CDR3aa: CAIRLALGTEAFF; CDR3nt: TGTGCCATCAGGTTGGCCTTGGGCACTGAAGCTTTCTTT
abundance: many; d_gene: TRBD2; j_gene: TRBJ2-3; v_gene: TRBV7-8; CDR3aa: CASSLEGGLAVFTDTQYF; CDR3nt: TGTGCCAGCAGCTTAGAGGGGGGACTAGCGGTCTTCACAGATACGCAGTATTTT
abundance: many; d_gene: NA; j_gene: TRBJ2-1; v_gene: TRBV7-6; CDR3aa: CASSPPEGLYNEQFF; CDR3nt: TGTGCCAGCAGCCCCCCCGAAGGCTTATACAATGAGCAGTTCTTC
abundance: many; d_gene: NA; j_gene: TRBJ2-1; v_gene: TRBV12-3/TRBV12-4; CDR3aa: CASRGQADSYNEQFF; CDR3nt: TGTGCCAGCAGAGGTCAAGCGGACTCCTACAATGAGCAGTTCTTC
abundance: many; d_gene: TRBD1; j_gene: TRBJ2-5; v_gene: TRBV4-2; CDR3aa: CASSQGQGEGTQYF; CDR3nt: TGTGCCAGCAGCCAGGGACAGGGTGAGGGGACCCAGTACTTC
abundance: few; d_gene: TRBD1; j_gene: TRBJ1-1; v_gene: TRBV20-1; CDR3aa: CSARDSSEAFF; CDR3nt: TGCAGTGCCAGGGACAGTAGTGAAGCTTTCTTT
abundance: many; d_gene: NA; j_gene: TRBJ2-7; v_gene: TRBV7-2; CDR3aa: CASSLFAVEQYF; CDR3nt: TGTGCCAGCAGCTTATTTGCGGTCGAGCAGTACTTC
abundance: many; d_gene: NA; j_gene: TRBJ2-5; v_gene: TRBV5-1; CDR3aa: CASSLLPGETQYF; CDR3nt: TGCGCCAGCAGCTTGCTTCCCGGGGAGACCCAGTACTTC
abundance: many; d_gene: NA; j_gene: TRBJ1-1; v_gene: TRBV4-3; CDR3aa: CASSLHADMNTEAFF; CDR3nt: TGCGCCAGCAGCCTACACGCCGACATGAACACTGAAGCTTTCTTT
abundance: few; d_gene: TRBD1; j_gene: TRBJ2-7; v_gene: TRBV7-6; CDR3aa: CASSVGTAAYEQYF; CDR3nt: TGTGCCAGCAGCGTCGGGACAGCTGCCTACGAGCAGTACTTC
abundance: many; d_gene: TRBD1; j_gene: TRBJ2-5; v_gene: TRBV24-1; CDR3aa: CATSDSGQGVETQYF; CDR3nt: TGTGCCACCAGTGATTCGGGACAGGGTGTAGAGACCCAGTACTTC
abundance: many; d_gene: TRBD2; j_gene: TRBJ2-5; v_gene: TRBV27; CDR3aa: CASRPLLAGSQETQYF; CDR3nt: TGTGCCAGCAGACCCCTACTAGCGGGGTCCCAAGAGACCCAGTACTTC
abundance: many; d_gene: TRBD2; j_gene: TRBJ2-1; v_gene: TRBV6-5; CDR3aa: CASSYSLPSGRIYNEQFF; CDR3nt: TGTGCCAGCAGTTACTCTCTGCCTAGCGGGAGGATATACAATGAGCAGTTCTTC
abundance: many; d_gene: NA; j_gene: TRBJ2-1; v_gene: TRBV11-1; CDR3aa: CASSQLGGRKRQYNEQFF; CDR3nt: TGTGCCAGCAGCCAACTCGGGGGGCGAAAACGCCAGTACAATGAGCAGTTCTTC
abundance: few; d_gene: NA; j_gene: TRBJ2-6; v_gene: TRBV13; CDR3aa: CASSPWDVPSGANVLTF; CDR3nt: TGTGCCAGCAGCCCCTGGGACGTTCCCTCTGGGGCCAACGTCCTGACTTTC
abundance: many; d_gene: NA; j_gene: TRBJ2-3; v_gene: TRBV29-1; CDR3aa: CSARDRGGSGRASDTQYF; CDR3nt: TGCAGCGCCCGGGACAGGGGAGGTAGCGGGAGGGCCTCAGATACGCAGTATTTT
abundance: many; d_gene: TRBD1; j_gene: TRBJ2-7; v_gene: TRBV5-1; CDR3aa: CASSLEGGPYEQYF; CDR3nt: TGCGCCAGCAGCTTGGAAGGGGGCCCCTACGAGCAGTACTTC
abundance: many; d_gene: NA; j_gene: TRBJ2-7; v_gene: TRBV12-3/TRBV12-4; CDR3aa: CASSPRSGPLYEQYF; CDR3nt: TGTGCCAGCAGTCCAAGGAGCGGGCCACTCTACGAGCAGTACTTC
abundance: many; d_gene: NA; j_gene: TRBJ2-1; v_gene: TRBV5-1; CDR3aa: CASSLDRYNEQFF; CDR3nt: TGCGCCAGCAGCTTGGATCGCTACAATGAGCAGTTCTTC
abundance: many; d_gene: TRBD2; j_gene: TRBJ2-1; v_gene: TRBV2; CDR3aa: CASSLAGENNEQFF; CDR3nt: TGTGCCAGCAGCCTAGCGGGAGAGAACAATGAGCAGTTCTTC
abundance: many; d_gene: NA; j_gene: TRBJ2-3; v_gene: TRBV7-6; CDR3aa: CASSFFPEGSTDTQYF; CDR3nt: TGTGCCAGCAGCTTTTTCCCGGAAGGGTCCACAGATACGCAGTATTTT
abundance: many; d_gene: TRBD2; j_gene: TRBJ2-1; v_gene: TRBV12-3/TRBV12-4; CDR3aa: CASSLALSGRAVF; CDR3nt: TGTGCCAGCAGTTTAGCCTTGAGTGGGAGGGCCGTCTTC
abundance: many; d_gene: NA; j_gene: TRBJ2-1; v_gene: TRBV20-1; CDR3aa: CSAHLGQSSYNEQFF; CDR3nt: TGCAGTGCTCACCTCGGACAGAGCTCCTACAATGAGCAGTTCTTC
abundance: many; d_gene: NA; j_gene: TRBJ2-7; v_gene: TRBV27; CDR3aa: CASSTSDSSYEQYF; CDR3nt: NA
abundance: few; d_gene: TRBD2; j_gene: TRBJ2-5; v_gene: TRBV5-4; CDR3aa: CASSPRGLAGETQYF; CDR3nt: TGTGCCAGCAGCCCCCGAGGGCTAGCGGGAGAGACCCAGTACTTC
abundance: NA; d_gene: TRBD2; j_gene: TRBJ2-7; v_gene: TRBV14; CDR3aa: CASSLVYGTMPYEQYF; CDR3nt: TGTGCCAGCAGCCTGGTGTACGGGACTATGCCCTACGAGCAGTACTTC
abundance: NA; d_gene: TRBD1; j_gene: TRBJ2-7; v_gene: TRBV7-9; CDR3aa: CASNPGTGYEQYF; CDR3nt: TGTGCCAGCAACCCCGGGACAGGCTACGAGCAGTACTTC
abundance: many; d_gene: NA; j_gene: TRBJ1-6; v_gene: TRBV29-1; CDR3aa: CSPEQGRNSPLHF; CDR3nt: TGCAGCCCCGAGCAGGGGCGTAATTCACCCCTCCACTTT